The T cell receptor (beta chain) described here comes from a study of blood T cells in healthy people across ages. The ends were cut back, 0 bases at V and 7 bases at J, with 19 bases in the middle. There are 16 residues in the CDR3. From germline, CDR1 is MGHRA and CDR2 YSYEKL. It was with a sample-barcoded 5' primer and a J-beta primer mix that a second PCR of roughly 7 to 12 cycles was run. Each cDNA molecule carried a tag from a template-switch adaptor that contained 12 random nucleotides. TCRdb re-called the 5' RACE reads with MiXCR, one entry per CDR3 protein. The sample yields about 2 million distinct CDR3 sequences, roughly 50% seen once. This clonotype was recorded a few times.

Sequenced material: blood. The TCR sequence derives from a woman aged 40 to 55 in good health. The genes are TRBV4-1 and TRBJ2-7, with D possibly TRBD1 on 5 matching bases. CDR3 nucleotide sequence: TGCGCCAGCAGCCAAGATCGGGCAGGGAATTCGCGGGAGCAGTACTTC. This codes for CASSQDRAGNSREQYF.